This record covers a single TCR beta chain. This clone was counted a few times. Its antigen remains undetermined. Base-call qualities are not available, and no considerably larger clone is one nucleotide away. The germline V gene provides CDR1 MDHEN and CDR2 SYDVKM. V gives up 7 bases and J gives up 5 bases, and the segment between their germline ends measures 12 bases. Measured from the cysteine to the phenylalanine, the CDR3 is 13 residues long. Only the CDR3 part of the read is kept: 39 bases, read in frame from the first base. This record belongs to a study of long-term antiretroviral therapy in people with HIV (dated by TCRdb to 2021 to 2024). With respect to the entire study: The earliest samples were collected about a decade before the 2015 WHO recommendation for immediate ART, when ART was typically delayed until CD4 counts fell. Of the 30 to 35 participants with HIV, approximately 11 were female. No cross-contamination during QIAcube processing turned up in test extractions that ran a monoclonal T-cell line alongside 33 polyclonal samples. Whether ART initiation and durable HIV suppression were associated with changes in peripheral blood TRB repertoire composition and diversity was tested in a retrospective serial study. From 30 adults with confirmed HIV infection, the cohort provided 150 to 200 cryopreserved PBMC samples, gathered serially across a mean of around six years (range 1-12). Findings and caveats that apply to the study as a whole: Because pre-ART samples had limited cell numbers, unsorted PBMC were profiled rather than sorted CD4+ and CD8+ T cells. The repertoire was dominated across all time points by expanded TRB clones identified before ART initiation, although this dominance was seen to fluctuate and to decrease in many PLHIV after ART. Owing to limited PBMC availability, only the TCR beta chain was sequenced, without alpha chain pairing. HIV repertoires had narrower CDR3 length ranges than controls, and the network structure suggested an antigen-experienced repertoire that shifted only slightly toward naive after ART. Samples dated from 2004 to 2017, and the ART regimens used may be less effective than current ones. Inferences about post-ART repertoire changes are limited because no data were available on ART adherence, viral resistance or therapy changes. A significant increase in TRB diversity was found to be associated with ART initiation, although TRB diversity was observed to remain significantly below that of transplant donor controls even after long-term ART.

Participants were included only if at least one PBMC sample before ART initiation and at least two post-ART samples were available. All participants with HIV were treated in the United States of America. Cryopreserved samples of about 0.95-11 million PBMC were thawed and washed before DNA extraction. At the time of the earliest PBMC sample, participants with HIV were aged between about 20 and 54 years. PBMC samples from each participant spanned 1-4 timepoints before ART initiation and 2-8 timepoints after ART initiation, with a median of 7 samples. For every participant, serial HIV viral load, CD4+ T-cell count, ART history and demographic data were obtained. Using a Qiagen kit on a QIAcube, genomic DNA was extracted from unsorted PBMC, with samples processed in batches of 12. Sequencing of the TRB variable region was done with the immunoSEQ hsTCRB v3.0 assay at survey level resolution. The targeted TRB sequencing depth was roughly 35,000-50,000 T-cell genomes per sample. Pooled TRB libraries were sequenced on an Illumina MiSeq with a v3 150-cycle kit. In the authors' own workflow: Repertoire analysis was run in R within a reproducible Nextflow workflow that covered QC, data transformation and analysis. LymphoSeq2, an R package for AIRR-Seq data exploration, was used to implement custom analyses. A handful of samples that yielded fewer than 5000 total TRB sequences were excluded, so that approximately 170 HIV repertoires were analyzed. Among the 180 or so HIV repertoires that were kept, around 60 were collected before ART initiation and roughly 130 were collected after ART initiation. Repertoires were downsampled to 5000 TRB nucleotide sequences, and summary statistics were averaged over 100 downsampling iterations. TRB sequences were retained for analysis only if CDR3 regions of at least seven amino acids were present. Diversity was assessed using a clonality score derived from Shannon entropy and using the Gini coefficient. Repertoire networks linked the top 5000 CDR3 amino acid sequences whenever two sequences differed by an edit distance of one. For TRB CDR3 amino acid sequences, GLIPH2 was used to predict antigen specificity groups and MHC restriction. Known CMV, EBV, HIV or tissue antigen associations were flagged by matching CDR3 amino acid sequences against VDJdb and McPAS-TCR. Pre-ART, post-ART and control groups were compared with Wilcoxon signed-rank tests and Holm-Bonferroni correction. TCRdb limited this immuneACCESS table to in-frame rearrangements with V and J called. A share of clones is missing; checked studies link under half to unresolved V genes, and the rest is unexplained. V, J and clone size reflect that table, while D and trimming were determined from the DNA. The sample table holds tens of thousands of clones, of which roughly 80% were seen once. Of the sample, about 5.7% falls within the top ten clones.

The source is a young man with HIV. This chain is built from TRBV28 and TRBJ1-5; the D gene cannot be resolved reliably. Specimen: unsorted PBMCs, collected 0.6 years after starting antiretroviral therapy. Here is the DNA: TGTGCCAGCACCCTCACGGGTTATCAGCCCCAGCATTTT. Protein translation: CASTLTGYQPQHF.